These 30 T cell receptor beta chains share one sample of origin, sequenced in a study of graft-versus-host responses after intestinal transplantation. These receptors have no known antigen. The method was immunoSEQ multiplex PCR; TCRdb's version includes in-frame clones alone and lacks a portion of them. The table lists about 96,000 clones, around 90% of them singletons. Sequencing was performed on unstimulated CD4+ T cells sorted from spleen or lymph node cells, taken before intestinal transplant. The receptors were sampled from a human donor who received an intestinal transplant.

The chain joins TRBV28 to TRBJ1-1, with D unclear. This CDR3 is 12 amino acids long. Trimming shortened V by 6 bases and J by 7 bases, and 12 bases separated the two germline ends. The germline V gene has CDR1 MDHEN and CDR2 SYDVKM. The CDR3, as DNA: TGTGCCAGCAGCCTACCGAACCTTGAAGCTTTCTTT. Protein: CASSLPNLEAFF.

V gene TRBV7-9 combines with J gene TRBJ2-1; 13 bases line up with TRBD2. The germline gives CDR1 SEHNR, CDR2 FQNEAQ (reference sequence). CDR3 size: 16 residues. With 2 bases clipped from V and 4 bases from J, the junction kept 2 bases outside the gene matches. The CDR3 DNA sequence: TGTGCCAGCAGCTTACCGGGACTAGCGGGATACAATGAGCAGTTCTTC. Translation: CASSLPGLAGYNEQFF.

The V gene is TRBV11-3, the J gene TRBJ1-4; TRBD1 matches at 7 bases. This CDR3 spans 14 amino acids. From germline, CDR1 is SGHNT and CDR2 YENEEA. J lost 6 bases, V lost 5 bases, and 6 bases had no gene match. CDR3 DNA: TGTGCCAGCAGCCCCACAGGGGTTGATGAAAAACTGTTTTTT. Translated: CASSPTGVDEKLFF.

The CDR3 DNA is TGTGCCAGCAGCTTAGGCCGGTCCGTTTCAGCGGGAGGGGGTACGCAGTATTTT. Protein sequence: CASSLGRSVSAGGGTQYF. The V and J genes are TRBV11-2 and TRBJ2-3, with 10 nucleotides matching TRBD2. Germline loops: CDR1 SGHAT, CDR2 FQNNGV. Trimming at V came to 1 base and at J to 8 bases, leaving 15 bases not matched to a gene. The CDR3 totals 18 residues.

The chain is built from TRBV6-6 and TRBJ1-2; possibly TRBD1 for D (5 bases). V was shortened by 8 bases and J by 2 bases, with 18 bases between the two germline ends. The CDR3 totals 15 residues. In germline, CDR1 is MNHNY, CDR2 SVGAGI (reference sequence). The CDR3 here is CASSLSTVMNYGYTF. CDR3 coding DNA: TGTGCCAGCTCTCTGTCGACAGTGATGAACTATGGCTACACCTTC.

This chain uses TRBV5-1 with TRBJ2-7, with 8 nucleotides matching TRBD1. This CDR3 is 16 amino acids long. The junction had 11 bases not matched to a gene; V was cut back by 4 bases and J by 2 bases. Germline V CDR1 and CDR2: SGHRS, YFSETQ. CDR3 nucleotide sequence: TGCGCCAGCAGCGCCGACTCGCAGGACAGGGCCTACGAGCAGTACTTC. Encoded protein: CASSADSQDRAYEQYF.

The V call is TRBV7-9, the J call TRBJ2-5, with D possibly TRBD2 on 6 matching bases. The germline CDR1 and CDR2 sequences are SEHNR and FQNEAQ (reference sequence). V was cut by 1 base and J by 2 bases, with 11 bases left in between. The CDR3 covers 15 residues. The DNA of the CDR3 is TGTGCCAGCAGCTTAGGACTAGTTGGACAAGAGACCCAGTACTTC. Encoded protein: CASSLGLVGQETQYF.

The rearrangement uses TRBV5-1 and TRBJ2-7, with 9 bases matching TRBD1. The V segment lost 4 bases and the J segment 1 base; nucleotides outside the gene matches: 3. From germline, CDR1 is SGHRS and CDR2 YFSETQ. This CDR3 region has 14 residues. The CDR3 sequence: CASSPGTGSYEQYF. The CDR3 bases are TGCGCCAGCAGCCCCGGGACAGGGTCCTACGAGCAGTACTTC.

V and J are TRBV4-1 and TRBJ2-7; 11 positions match TRBD2. The junction had 5 bases not matched to a gene; V was cut back by 3 bases and J by 4 bases. This CDR3 contains 15 residues. Germline V gene sequence: CDR1 MGHRA, CDR2 YSYEKL. CDR3 DNA: TGCGCCAGCAGCCAGAGACTAGCGGGAACTTACGAGCAGTACTTC. Its translation is CASSQRLAGTYEQYF.

The V gene is TRBV5-1, the J gene TRBJ1-1; D perhaps matches TRBD1 (6 bases). Trimming took 5 bases from V and 10 from J, leaving 21 bases between them. Germline-derived CDR1 and CDR2 are SGHRS and YFSETQ. The CDR3 has 14 residues. The CDR3 bases are TGCGCCAGCAGTCAAGTACAGGGCCCCTGGGGAGCTTTCTTT. Translated, it gives CASSQVQGPWGAFF.

V gene TRBV5-1 combines with J gene TRBJ1-6, with 9 bases matching TRBD1. With 4 bases clipped from V and 8 bases from J, the junction kept 1 base outside the gene matches. In germline, CDR1 is SGHRS, CDR2 YFSETQ. This CDR3 has 13 residues. DNA of the CDR3: TGCGCCAGCAGCGGGACAGGGTATTCACCCCTCCACTTT. This gives the protein CASSGTGYSPLHF. The entire variable domain, with the rest obtained from reference TRBV5-1 and TRBJ1-6, is as follows: KAGVTQTPRYLIKTRGQQVTLSCSPISGHRSVSWYQQTPGQGLQFLFEYFSETQRNKGNFPGRFSGRQFSNSRSEMNVSTLELGDSALYLCASSGTGYSPLHFGNGTRLTVT.

The chain has TRBV4-3 and TRBJ2-1; tentative D call: TRBD1 (6 bases). There are 15 residues in the CDR3. Germline V CDR1 and CDR2: LGHNA, YSLEER. The germline V and J ends were trimmed by 5 bases and 3 bases, with 14 bases remaining between them. The DNA for the CDR3 is TGCGCCAGCAGCGGAAGGGGGACCGACTACAATGAGCAGTTCTTC. Its translation is CASSGRGTDYNEQFF.

J is TRBJ1-4 and V is TRBV15; D might be TRBD1 (5 bases). Germline values: CDR1 LNHNV, CDR2 YYDKDF (reference sequence). Trimming cost V 3 bases and J 4 bases, with 12 bases left between them. The length of the CDR3 is 15 residues. CDR3 sequence (DNA): TGTGCCACCAGCAGGGGGGGAGGTTATAATGAAAAACTGTTTTTT. Its protein is CATSRGGGYNEKLFF.

The V call is TRBV7-2, the J call TRBJ1-5; a weak D match, TRBD1 (5 bases). Per germline, CDR1 SGHTA and CDR2 FQGNSA. Trimming shortened V by 3 bases and J by 7 bases, and 10 bases separated the two germline ends. The CDR3 consists of 13 residues. This CDR3 is CASSLGPQQPQHF. In DNA form, the CDR3 reads TGTGCCAGCAGCTTGGGGCCTCAGCAGCCCCAGCATTTT.

In its sample, this clone was seen once. The chain links TRBV6-1 to TRBJ2-1; TRBD2 might be the D (5 bases). This CDR3 spans 14 amino acids. V was trimmed by 7 bases and J by 6 bases, leaving 16 bases between them. CDR1 and CDR2 (germline): MNHNS, SASEGT. This CDR3 is CASILDWMGNEQFF. CDR3 in DNA: TGTGCCAGCATCTTGGACTGGATGGGCAATGAGCAGTTCTTC.

The genes are TRBV27 and TRBJ1-6; 9 nucleotides agree with TRBD1. V dropped 8 bases and J dropped 8; count of bases not matched to a gene: 4. Germline loops: CDR1 MNHEY, CDR2 SMNVEV (reference sequence). The CDR3 extends over 13 amino acids. The CDR3 DNA is TGTGCCAGCTCGAGGACAGGGGATTCACCCCTCCACTTT. Residues: CASSRTGDSPLHF.

The CDR3 sequence: CASSRGTGNYEQYF. The CDR3 nucleotides are TGTGCCAGCAGCCGGGGGACAGGTAATTACGAGCAGTACTTC. This chain uses TRBV6-5 with TRBJ2-7, with 8 bases aligning to TRBD1. Trimming took 6 bases from V and 4 from J; bases not matched to a gene: 8. The CDR3 runs 14 residues. Germline V gene data show CDR1 as MNHEY and CDR2 as SVGAGI.

This sequence joins TRBV7-8 and TRBJ1-2, with D possibly TRBD1 on 6 matching bases. The CDR3 totals 12 residues. CDR1 and CDR2 (germline): SGHVS, FQNEAQ. The V end lost 5 bases, the J end lost 7 bases, and 11 bases lay between the germline ends. CDR3 sequence: CASSPGTPGYTF. DNA of the CDR3: TGTGCCAGCAGCCCTGGGACACCTGGCTACACCTTC.

The chain joins TRBV28 to TRBJ2-5; 7 bases map to TRBD2. TRBJ2-7 explains the end of the DNA better; the J call may be wrong. CDR1 and CDR2 (germline): MDHEN, SYDVKM. CDR3 length: 17 amino acids. The CDR3 is CASSFFVLRGSDYEQYF. In nucleotides, the CDR3 is TGTGCCAGCAGTTTTTTTGTCTTGCGCGGGAGCGACTACGAGCAGTACTTC.

The chain employs TRBV19 and TRBJ1-5, with D tentatively TRBD1 (5 bases). CDR3 length equals 15 residues. The germline V gene has CDR1 LNHDA and CDR2 SQIVND (reference sequence). V was clipped by 7 bases and J by 2 bases, with 15 bases between them. CDR3 amino acids: CASTPWGEGNQPQHF. The CDR3 bases are TGTGCCAGTACCCCTTGGGGGGAAGGCAATCAGCCCCAGCATTTT.

The chain recombines TRBV28 with TRBJ2-7; tentative D call: TRBD1 (6 bases). The CDR3 contains 18 residues. The germline CDR1 and CDR2 sequences are MDHEN and SYDVKM. The V end lost 5 bases, the J end lost 5 bases, and 28 bases lay between the germline ends. CDR3 bases: TGTGCCAGCAGTCCGGGACACATAACCTACCGTCTACCCGACGAGCAGTACTTC. Translated: CASSPGHITYRLPDEQYF. The full variable domain, with the rest looked up from reference TRBV28 and TRBJ2-7, is DVKVTQSSRYLVKRTGEKVFLECVQDMDHENMFWYRQDPGLGLRLIYFSYDVKMKEKGDIPEGYSVSREKKERFSLILESASTNQTSMYLCASSPGHITYRLPDEQYFGPGTRLTVT.

The genes are TRBV5-1 and TRBJ2-1; 9 bases match TRBD2. Germline lookup yields CDR1 SGHRS and CDR2 YFSETQ. With 0 bases clipped from V and 6 bases from J, the junction kept 7 bases outside the gene matches. CDR3 size: 16 residues. The CDR3 loop is CASSLGSLAGINEQFF. CDR3 DNA: TGCGCCAGCAGCTTGGGCTCCCTAGCGGGAATCAATGAGCAGTTCTTC.

J is TRBJ1-5 and V is TRBV10-3; tentative D call: TRBD1 (6 bases). Per germline, CDR1 ENHRY and CDR2 SYGVKD. The CDR3 length is 14 residues. V lost 3 bases and J lost 3, with 9 bases in between. In DNA, the CDR3 is TGTGCCATCAGTGATCAGGGGACCAATCAGCCCCAGCATTTT. Its protein product is CAISDQGTNQPQHF.

The chain recombines TRBV29-1 with TRBJ2-5, with 7 nucleotides matching TRBD1. V lost 3 bases and J lost 5; bases outside the gene matches: 6. Germline CDR1 is SQVTM and CDR2 is ANQGSEA. The CDR3 loop spans 13 amino acids. The CDR3 here is CSVDQGVGETQYF. In DNA, the CDR3 is TGCAGCGTTGATCAGGGGGTGGGGGAGACCCAGTACTTC.

This chain connects TRBV6-6 to TRBJ1-2; 7 bases align to TRBD1. This CDR3 is 16 amino acids long. The germline V gene has CDR1 MNHNY and CDR2 SVGAGI (reference sequence). The J segment lost 5 bases and the V segment lost 6 bases, leaving 15 bases of the junction unmatched. The CDR3 sequence is CASRHDRVHYFYGYTF. The CDR3 DNA sequence: TGTGCCAGCAGACACGACAGGGTCCACTACTTTTATGGCTACACCTTC.

This chain connects TRBV5-4 to TRBJ1-1; possibly TRBD1 for D (5 bases). The CDR3 consists of 15 residues. The V end was cut by 2 bases, the J end by 5 bases, with 16 bases between. Germline values: CDR1 SGHNT, CDR2 YYREEE (reference sequence). CDR3 protein: CASSFSLGVWTEAFF. The CDR3 DNA sequence: TGTGCCAGCAGCTTTAGTTTAGGGGTGTGGACTGAAGCTTTCTTT.

The V and J genes are TRBV4-1 and TRBJ1-2, with a tentative D call TRBD1 (5 bases). Germline loops: CDR1 MGHRA, CDR2 YSYEKL. CDR3 length: 11 residues. V was clipped by 6 bases and J by 3 bases, with 5 bases between them. The CDR3 sequence: CASRQDYGYTF. Here the CDR3 DNA reads TGCGCCAGCAGACAGGACTATGGCTACACCTTC.

The chain recombines TRBV18 with TRBJ1-1; 9 positions match TRBD1. The trim removed 3 bases at V and 7 bases at J, leaving 6 bases unmatched. Germline values: CDR1 KGHSH, CDR2 LQKENI. CDR3 length equals 14 residues. For the CDR3, the DNA is TGTGCCAGCTCACCTATGACAGGGGGACTTGAAGCTTTCTTT. This codes for CASSPMTGGLEAFF.

The V and J genes are TRBV10-1 and TRBJ2-1; a weak D match, TRBD1 (6 bases). This CDR3 has 15 amino acids. The ends were cut back, 3 bases at V and 6 bases at J, with 15 bases in the middle. Germline values: CDR1 WNHNN, CDR2 SYGVQD (reference sequence). The CDR3 DNA sequence: TGCGCCAGCAGTGATCAGGGGACCCCGACCAATGAGCAGTTCTTC. Its translation: CASSDQGTPTNEQFF.

This sequence joins TRBV9 and TRBJ2-3; D may be TRBD1 (5 bases). Germline CDR1 is SGDLS and CDR2 is YYNGEE. V was cut by 4 bases and J by 4 bases, with 13 bases left in between. This CDR3 has 14 amino acids. CDR3 nucleotides: TGTGCCAGCAGCCCAATCTCAGGGTCAGATACGCAGTATTTT. Translating gives CASSPISGSDTQYF.